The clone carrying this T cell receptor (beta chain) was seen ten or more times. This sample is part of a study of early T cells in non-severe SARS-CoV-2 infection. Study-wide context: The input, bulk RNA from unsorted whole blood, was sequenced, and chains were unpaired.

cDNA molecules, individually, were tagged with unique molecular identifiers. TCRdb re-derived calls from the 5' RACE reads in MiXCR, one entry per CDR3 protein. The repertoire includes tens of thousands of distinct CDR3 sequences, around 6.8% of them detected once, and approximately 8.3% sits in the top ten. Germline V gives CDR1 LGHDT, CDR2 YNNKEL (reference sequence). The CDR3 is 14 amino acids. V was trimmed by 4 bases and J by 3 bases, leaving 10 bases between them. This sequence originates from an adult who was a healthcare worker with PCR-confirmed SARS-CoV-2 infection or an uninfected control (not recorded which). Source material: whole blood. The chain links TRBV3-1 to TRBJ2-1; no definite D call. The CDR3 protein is CASSPGFHYNEQFF. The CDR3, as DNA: TGTGCCAGCAGCCCAGGATTCCACTACAATGAGCAGTTCTTC.